A single sample is the source of the 18 T cell receptor beta chains below, sequenced in a study of CD8 T cells in Susac syndrome (dated by TCRdb to the late 2010s). The library relied on the immunoSEQ multiplex PCR assay. RNA was extracted using the RNeasy kit, and about 0.5 to 1 microgram was reverse transcribed with random hexamers. The raw public reads went through TCRdb reprocessing: fastp at Q25, MiXCR clone calling, in-frame beta chains kept. Entries that share a CDR3 protein sequence are merged under the most common genes and DNA. The table for this sample lists some 260,000 distinct CDR3 sequences; around 93% of them were counted only once. The top ten hold around 0.072% of the sample. Sequencing was performed on CD4+ T cells from PBMCs. These receptor sequences come from a human donor with multiple sclerosis.

In its sample, this clonotype was seen once. The CDR3 DNA sequence: TGTGCCAGCAATATGAGGGGTGGCGGCACTGAAGCTTTCTTT. Amino acid sequence: CASNMRGGGTEAFF. The genes are TRBV6-5 and TRBJ1-1; possibly TRBD1 for D (5 bases). This CDR3 is built from 14 residues. V gave up 7 bases and J gave up 4 bases, with 16 bases separating them. CDR1 is MNHEY, CDR2 SVGAGI, per germline.

The rearrangement uses TRBV29-1 and TRBJ2-5; 7 bases map to TRBD2. V dropped 6 bases and J dropped 5; count of bases not matched to a gene: 6. This CDR3 region has 12 residues. CDR1 is SQVTM, CDR2 ANQGSEA, per germline. CDR3 DNA: TGCAGCGTGTCTAGCGGTGAGGAGACCCAGTACTTC. Translating it yields CSVSSGEETQYF.

V usage is TRBV7-6 and J usage is TRBJ2-5, with D perhaps TRBD1 (6 bases). CDR3 length: 14 amino acids. V gave up 5 bases and J gave up 5 bases, with 15 bases separating them. Germline assignment: CDR1 SGHVS and CDR2 FNYEAQ. The CDR3 sequence: CASSPRDMMETQYF. DNA for the CDR3: TGTGCCAGCAGCCCCCGGGACATGATGGAGACCCAGTACTTC.

The J gene is TRBJ1-5, the V gene TRBV2, with D tentatively TRBD1 (5 bases). Germline V gene lookup returns CDR1 SNHLY and CDR2 FYNNEI. The CDR3 is 13 residues long. The V gene lost 6 bases and the J gene lost 2 bases, with 8 bases spanning the gap. The CDR3 sequence: CASSDRGNQPQHF. The CDR3 nucleotides are TGTGCCAGCAGCGACAGAGGCAATCAGCCCCAGCATTTT.

V gene TRBV20-1 combines with J gene TRBJ1-2; 7 bases map to TRBD1. V lost 3 bases, J lost 3 bases, and 4 bases stayed unmatched. Per the germline V gene, CDR1 is DFQATT and CDR2 is SNEGSKA (reference sequence). The CDR3 runs to 13 residues. The CDR3 loop is CSASRDRDYGYTF. The CDR3, as DNA: TGCAGTGCTAGTAGGGACAGAGACTATGGCTACACCTTC.

V is TRBV4-1 and J is TRBJ2-2, with D perhaps TRBD2 (5 bases). V lost 3 bases, J lost 3 bases, and 14 bases lay in between. The CDR3 covers 16 residues. Looked up from germline, CDR1 is MGHRA and CDR2 is YSYEKL. This CDR3 is CASSQTTIPDTGELFF. CDR3 DNA sequence: TGCGCCAGCAGCCAGACTACCATCCCCGACACCGGGGAGCTGTTTTTT.

The V call is TRBV5-1, the J call TRBJ2-7; 9 bases fit TRBD1. CDR3 length: 15 amino acids. The germline V gene encodes CDR1 SGHRS and CDR2 YFSETQ. The V and J ends lost 1 base and 3 bases, in that order; junction bases with no gene match: 5. The CDR3 loop is CASSLWGDRVYEQYF. CDR3 bases: TGCGCCAGCAGCTTGTGGGGGGACAGGGTCTACGAGCAGTACTTC.

J is TRBJ2-3 and V is TRBV7-3, with D possibly called TRBD1 or TRBD2 (5 bases each). Germline V CDR1 and CDR2: SGHTA, FQGTGA. Between the trimmed V and J ends, which lost 5 bases and 3 bases, there was a span of 15 bases. The CDR3 runs 15 residues. CDR3 sequence reads: CASSPRPEGTDTQYF. CDR3 coding DNA: TGTGCCAGCAGCCCAAGGCCCGAGGGGACAGATACGCAGTATTTT.

This clonotype is a singleton in its sample. This chain uses TRBV5-1 with TRBJ1-2, with 8 positions matching TRBD1. The germline gives CDR1 SGHRS, CDR2 YFSETQ. The CDR3 is 15 amino acids. J lost 1 base, V lost 3 bases, and 5 bases had no gene match. In nucleotides, the CDR3 is TGCGCCAGCAGCTACGGGACAGGCGTTAACTATGGCTACACCTTC. Its protein is CASSYGTGVNYGYTF.

This chain connects TRBV6-2 or TRBV6-3 to TRBJ2-3; no clear D gene. V gave up 6 bases and J gave up 4 bases, with 5 bases separating them. The CDR3 extends over 11 amino acids. Germline-derived CDR1 and CDR2 are MNHEY and SVGEGT. The CDR3 loop reads CASSKPDTQYF. In nucleotides, the CDR3 is TGTGCCAGCAGCAAACCAGATACGCAGTATTTT.

Written as DNA, the CDR3 is TGCAGTGCTCATTCCGACGGAAACACTGAAGCTTTCTTT. Its protein product is CSAHSDGNTEAFF. The chain has TRBV20-1 and TRBJ1-1; D is unresolved. V gave up 5 bases and J gave up 2 bases, with 12 bases separating them. The CDR3 consists of 13 residues. Germline V gene sequence: CDR1 DFQATT, CDR2 SNEGSKA (reference sequence).

This chain uses TRBV4-1 with TRBJ2-1; 9 nucleotides align to TRBD1. V lost 4 bases and J lost 7; bases outside the gene matches: 11. CDR1 MGHRA and CDR2 YSYEKL come from the germline V gene. This CDR3 spans 16 amino acids. The CDR3 DNA reads TGCGCCAGCAGCCTTTCCGGACAGGGGAAGCGTAATGAGCAGTTCTTC. Its translation: CASSLSGQGKRNEQFF.

The genes are TRBV3-1 and TRBJ2-2, with D unclear. V was clipped by 4 bases and J by 6 bases, with 12 bases between them. There are 14 residues in the CDR3. The germline gives CDR1 LGHDT, CDR2 YNNKEL (reference sequence). The CDR3 sequence: CASSRDQVSGELFF. The CDR3 region has the DNA TGTGCCAGCAGCCGCGATCAGGTATCCGGGGAGCTGTTTTTT.

This clonotype was picked up one time. The chain employs TRBV12-3 or TRBV12-4 and TRBJ1-2, with D unresolved. Trimming took 3 bases from V and 4 from J, leaving 6 bases between them. The CDR3 loop spans 12 amino acids. Here the CDR3 DNA reads TGTGCCAGCAGTTTGTCCTTCTATGGCTACACCTTC. Encoded protein: CASSLSFYGYTF.

J is TRBJ1-4 and V is TRBV3-1; D uncertain. The V end was cut by 0 bases, the J end by 8 bases, with 7 bases between. This CDR3 has 13 residues. Germline lookup yields CDR1 LGHDT and CDR2 YNNKEL (reference sequence). The DNA of the CDR3 is TGTGCCAGCAGCCAAGATCTTGCCGAAAAACTGTTTTTT. Its translation is CASSQDLAEKLFF.

The chain employs TRBV19 and TRBJ1-6, with no clear D. This CDR3 is 12 amino acids long. V lost 3 bases, J lost 12 bases, and 9 bases lay in between. Germline V gene data show CDR1 as LNHDA and CDR2 as SQIVND (reference sequence). This chain's CDR3 is CASSIPEGPLHF. The CDR3 DNA reads TGTGCCAGTAGTATTCCCGAAGGACCCCTCCACTTT. Complete variable domain (other parts from reference TRBV19 and TRBJ1-6): DGGITQSPKYLFRKEGQNVTLSCEQNLNHDAMYWYRQDPGQGLRLIYYSQIVNDFQKGDIAEGYSVSREKKESFPLTVTSAQKNPTAFYLCASSIPEGPLHFGNGTRLTVT.

The chain employs TRBV7-9 and TRBJ2-1; 12 nucleotides agree with TRBD2. Germline CDR1 reads SEHNR; CDR2 reads FQNEAQ (reference sequence). This CDR3 has 16 residues. The V and J ends lost 5 bases and 5 bases, in that order; junction bases with no gene match: 7. CDR3 loop: CASSPWTSGTHNEQFF. CDR3 nucleotide sequence: TGTGCCAGCAGCCCATGGACTAGCGGGACCCACAATGAGCAGTTCTTC.

This clonotype was seen only a few times. The J gene is TRBJ2-7, the V gene TRBV2; TRBD2 might be the D (7 bases). Trimming left V 1 base short and J 0 bases short, with 13 bases between. This CDR3 is built from 16 residues. Germline V gene sequence: CDR1 SNHLY, CDR2 FYNNEI. The CDR3: CASSEEGGALSYEQYV. For the CDR3, the DNA is TGTGCCAGCAGTGAAGAGGGGGGGGCCCTCTCCTACGAGCAGTACGTC.